This T cell receptor beta chain was captured by sequencing in a study of cytomegalovirus exposure and HLA in healthy donors. Study-wide results and limits: As a later analysis showed, a missense DCLRE1C variant was linked to trimming of TCR beta V- and J-genes. The authors excluded some V segments, including TRBV6-2 and TRBV6-3, as indistinguishable. Later work associated more than 15,000 TCR beta sequences with HLA alleles at 0.05 false discovery rate. The HLA-A and HLA-B alleles of most subjects were reportedly predicted accurately from TCR beta sequences.

V was clipped by 7 bases and J by 4 bases, with 22 bases between them. Germline CDR1 and CDR2: LNHDA and SQIVND (reference sequence). CDR3 length equals 16 residues. 13 Jbeta primers and 60 Vbeta primers were used for the PCR. Some clones are missing from TCRdb's copy, which holds only in-frame ones; the method was immunoSEQ multiplex PCR. The profile shows more than 150,000 clones, 77% of them singletons. On this clone: Its specificity is unknown.

The V call is TRBV19, the J call TRBJ1-2; possibly TRBD1 for D (6 bases). Sample: PBMCs. This receptor was obtained from a man between 18 and 35 years old in good health and CMV-seronegative. The CDR3 sequence is CASTSRGRGNIYGYTF. CDR3 in DNA: TGTGCCAGTACCTCTCGGGGGAGGGGGAATATCTATGGCTACACCTTC.